A single sample is the source of the 6 T cell receptor beta chains below, sequenced in a study of T cells after posttransplantation cyclophosphamide (dated by TCRdb to 2016 to 2018). A control cohort of approximately eleven patients who had been given myeloablative marrow transplants with methotrexate plus a calcineurin inhibitor was sampled 1 year after transplant. To prepare the library, the immunoSEQ multiplex PCR assay was applied. The source is immuneACCESS, and TCRdb retained only in-frame sequences with V and J called. Part of the clones is not carried over; for the studies checked, unresolved V genes explain less than half of this, and the remainder is unexplained. For this sample there are about 24,000 clones; roughly 90% appear just once. The ten top clones hold 7% to 9.5% of the sample. Here the sequenced sample was PBMCs, taken after an allogeneic stem cell transplant with a calcineurin inhibitor and methotrexate. The receptors were sampled from a female patient aged 50-65 years who received an allogeneic stem cell transplant from an unrelated donor, was CMV-positive, and had chronic GVHD only. After a transplant, the donor of the graft may account for some T cells.

The chain recombines TRBV9 with TRBJ1-2; TRBD1 aligns across 8 bases. Trimming cost V 2 bases and J 5 bases; bases outside gene matches: 5. Germline V CDR1 and CDR2: SGDLS, YYNGEE. This CDR3 has 14 amino acids. The CDR3: CASSVRQGLYGYTF. The CDR3 DNA follows: TGTGCCAGCAGCGTCCGACAGGGGCTTTATGGCTACACCTTC.

The CDR3 sequence is CASNDGPGSPLHF. Here the CDR3 DNA reads TGTGCCAGCAACGACGGCCCAGGGTCACCCCTCCACTTT. This chain joins TRBV7-2 and TRBJ1-6, with D tentatively TRBD1 (5 bases). This CDR3 region has 13 residues. Germline V CDR1 and CDR2: SGHTA, FQGNSA. V shed 7 bases and J shed 10 bases, with 14 bases lying between them.

V usage is TRBV5-1 and J usage is TRBJ1-3; the match to TRBD1 covers 7 bases. J was trimmed by 7 bases and V by 3 bases; bases with no gene match: 7. Looked up from germline, CDR1 is SGHRS and CDR2 is YFSETQ. The length of the CDR3 is 14 residues. The CDR3 DNA follows: TGCGCCAGCAGCTCGAGGGGGCAGGGGAACACCATATATTTT. Translating it yields CASSSRGQGNTIYF.

The genes are TRBV2 and TRBJ2-1; D is ambiguous. Germline CDR1 is SNHLY and CDR2 is FYNNEI. With 4 bases removed from V and 5 bases from J, the gap between germline ends came to 15 bases. This CDR3 is 15 amino acids long. CDR3: CASSASETTHNEQFF. CDR3 coding DNA: TGTGCCAGCAGTGCTTCAGAAACTACCCACAATGAGCAGTTCTTC.

The chain links TRBV2 to TRBJ2-1, with TRBD2 identical over 7 bases. The CDR3 has 13 amino acids. After removal of 3 bases from V and 7 bases from J, the junction contained 3 bases not matched to a gene. From germline, CDR1 is SNHLY and CDR2 FYNNEI. The CDR3 loop reads CASSEGGKNEQFF. In DNA form, the CDR3 reads TGTGCCAGCAGTGAGGGAGGGAAGAATGAGCAGTTCTTC.

The DNA for the CDR3 is TGTGCCAGCAGCAAGGACAGGGGGAACACTGAAGCTTTCTTT. Translated, it gives CASSKDRGNTEAFF. The chain has TRBV27 and TRBJ1-1, with 9 bases fitting TRBD1. Germline V CDR1 and CDR2: MNHEY, SMNVEV (reference sequence). Trimming took 6 bases from V and 1 from J; bases not matched to a gene: 3. The CDR3 is 14 residues long.